This T cell receptor beta chain was observed in a study of blood T cells in healthy people across ages. The CDR3 contains 13 residues. The germline CDR1 and CDR2 sequences are SGHTA and FQGNSA. The ends were cut back, 5 bases at V and 7 bases at J, with 14 bases in the middle. Primed by a sample-barcoded 5' primer and a J-beta primer mix, a second PCR proceeded for about 7 to 12 cycles. TCRdb re-called the 5' RACE reads with MiXCR, one entry per CDR3 protein. Seen here are 730,000 or so distinct CDR3 sequences, approximately 39% observed once, and the top ten hold 20% to 25%. V usage is TRBV7-2 and J usage is TRBJ1-2; D is unresolved. This sequence originates from a woman aged 60 to 75 in good health. The sequenced sample consisted of blood. For the CDR3, the DNA is TGTGCCAGCAGCGTAGGAGGTAGGTTTGGCTACACCTTC. Translating gives CASSVGGRFGYTF.